One TCR beta chain is described in this entry. This sample was taken from a study of OX40 agonist ivuxolimab in advanced cancers. There are 15 residues in the CDR3. Germline V gives CDR1 SGHTA, CDR2 FQGTGA. Losses at the gene ends were 5 bases for V and 3 bases for J; bases not matched to a gene: 6. Here immunoSEQ multiplex PCR was the method, and the copy in TCRdb shows in-frame clones only, minus some. The sample lists 40,000 to 60,000 clones, over 85% occurring once. The source of this sequence is an adult with an advanced solid tumor such as melanoma, head and neck, liver or kidney cancer. The chain links TRBV7-3 to TRBJ2-3, with 9 bases matching TRBD2. The sequences come from CD4+ or CD8+ T cells sorted from blood, collected in a trial of the OX40 agonist ivuxolimab. The CDR3 loop reads CASSHSGGSTDTQYF. The CDR3 DNA reads TGTGCCAGCAGCCATAGCGGGGGATCGACAGATACGCAGTATTTT.